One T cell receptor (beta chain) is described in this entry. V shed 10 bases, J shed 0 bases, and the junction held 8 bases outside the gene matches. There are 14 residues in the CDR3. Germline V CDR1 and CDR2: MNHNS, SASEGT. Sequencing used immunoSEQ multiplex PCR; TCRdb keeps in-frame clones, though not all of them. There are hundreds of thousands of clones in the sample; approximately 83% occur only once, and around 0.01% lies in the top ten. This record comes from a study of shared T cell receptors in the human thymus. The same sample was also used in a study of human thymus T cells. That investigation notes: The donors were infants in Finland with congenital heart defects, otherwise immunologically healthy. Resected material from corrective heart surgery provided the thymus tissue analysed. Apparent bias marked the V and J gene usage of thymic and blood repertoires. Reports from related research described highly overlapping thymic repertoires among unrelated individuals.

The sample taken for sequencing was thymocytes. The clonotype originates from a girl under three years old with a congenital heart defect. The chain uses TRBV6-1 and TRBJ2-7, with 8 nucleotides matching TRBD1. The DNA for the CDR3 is TGTGCCATCGGACAGGGTTTGGACTCCTACGAGCAGTACTTC. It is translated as CAIGQGLDSYEQYF.